This TCR beta chain was retrieved from a study of blood T cell repertoires in COVID-19. About the study: The samples span acute and convalescent COVID-19 from the United States, Italy and Spain. T cells, B-cell-depleted T cells, or PBMCs provided the cDNA or gDNA that served as material.

As handled by the study authors: Estimation of nucleated cell counts relied on the amplification of reference gene primers. Repertoires were generated with immunoSEQ multiplex PCR, while TCRdb's copy carries only in-frame clones and drops some. V and J calls and clone size are given by that table; D and trimming were obtained from the DNA. The sample lists some 150,000 clones; 85% to 90% were seen once. The CDR3 spans 16 residues. Trimming took off 8 bases at V and 3 bases at J, with 23 bases between the two ends. The V gene's germline CDR1 is MGHRA and CDR2 YSYEKL. The sequenced material came from peripheral blood. The sequence derives from a human donor in a cohort sampled during active COVID-19. This chain links TRBV4-1 with TRBJ2-7, with D maybe TRBD2 (6 bases). The CDR3 here is CASLDISGTGFYEQYF. The DNA for the CDR3 is TGCGCCAGCCTGGACATCTCCGGGACTGGGTTCTACGAGCAGTACTTC.